This T cell receptor (beta chain) came from a study of blood T cell repertoires in COVID-19. The wider study: Specimens from acute and convalescent COVID-19 originated in the United States, Italy and Spain.

Patients from Seattle were sampled longitudinally, starting during active infection. V gave up 3 bases and J gave up 5 bases, with 8 bases separating them. The germline CDR1 and CDR2 sequences are MNHNY and SVGAGI (reference sequence). The CDR3 length is 13 residues. Original methodology: Reference gene primer amplification in the assay estimated nucleated cell counts. Measured with immunoSEQ multiplex PCR; TCRdb has only the in-frame clones, and not every one. V and J calls and clone size are copied from that table; D and trimming were computed from the DNA. The sample lists 300,000 to 350,000 clones, 80% to 95% occurring once.

Sequenced material: peripheral blood. The rearrangement links TRBV6-6 to TRBJ1-5; D is unclear. The source of this sequence is a woman aged 25 to 39 with COVID-19, enrolled during active disease. CDR3 amino acids: CASSYAADQPQHF. CDR3 nucleotides: TGTGCCAGCAGTTATGCGGCCGATCAGCCCCAGCATTTT.